This TCR beta chain was found in a study of blood T cell repertoires in COVID-19. Across the whole study: COVID-19 samples collected from the United States, Italy and Spain covered acute and convalescent phases. From T cells, B-cell-depleted T cells, or PBMCs came the material, which was cDNA or gDNA.

Trimming left V 5 bases short and J 9 bases short, with 14 bases between. This CDR3 has 13 amino acids. Germline V CDR1 and CDR2: MNHEY, SMNVEV (reference sequence). The data were produced by immunoSEQ multiplex PCR, yet TCRdb's version contains in-frame clones alone and is incomplete. The table includes fewer than 250,000 clones, about 88% detected once. Researchers sorted participants into cohorts using their self-reported clinical history. This TCR was recovered from a woman aged 35 to 49 in a cohort exposed to, infected with or recovered from COVID-19 (not recorded which). The sample comprised PBMCs or T cells enriched from blood (not recorded which). V usage is TRBV27 and J usage is TRBJ1-3; no definite D call. Here the CDR3 reads CASSLAGDGTIYF. The DNA of the CDR3 is TGTGCCAGCAGTCTCGCCGGGGATGGCACCATATATTTT.